This TCR beta chain was captured by sequencing in a study of shared clonotypes between healthy human individuals. Study-wide results and limits: Rarefaction showed that sequencing of sorted subsets was incomplete (despite large depth). Sharing across four donors was seen in around 5% of naive CD4 clonotypes.

Germline-derived CDR1 and CDR2 are MDHEN and SYDVKM. J was trimmed by 0 bases and V by 1 base; bases with no gene match: 9. The CDR3 covers 19 residues. Each cell subset's genomic DNA was divided evenly among several immunoSEQ plates. Profiling relied on immunoSEQ multiplex PCR, and the TCRdb table lists in-frame clones only, not all of them. Altogether roughly 1.4 million clones are present, approximately 98.5% being singletons, with the ten largest covering around 0.33%. A split of CD4+ cells into CD45RA+ naive and CD45RA-negative memory subsets was performed. In its sample, this clone was seen once. Its target is unknown.

V is TRBV28 and J is TRBJ2-1, with 10 bases aligning to TRBD2. Input material: naive CD4+ T cells sorted from blood. As for subset: CD45RA+ positively selected. The receptor was isolated from a man in his thirties or forties in good health. The CDR3 DNA is TGTGCCAGCAGTTTATTAGCGGGAGGATTGGGGAGCTCCTACAATGAGCAGTTCTTC. Amino acids: CASSLLAGGLGSSYNEQFF.